This T cell receptor beta chain was sequenced in a study of blood T cells in healthy people across ages. The authors ran a second PCR of 7 to 11 cycles using a sample-barcoded 5' primer and a J-beta primer mix. Each CDR3 protein is one row after TCRdb ran MiXCR on the 5' RACE reads. Seen here are 1.2 million to 1.5 million distinct CDR3 sequences, roughly 60% observed once, and the top ten hold over 5.5%. Germline V gives CDR1 MNHEY, CDR2 SVGEGT. The V end was cut by 5 bases, the J end by 2 bases, with 15 bases between. This CDR3 region has 15 residues. The chain links TRBV6-2 or TRBV6-3 to TRBJ2-5; D gene uncertain. Sequenced sample: blood. The sequence derives from a man aged 18 to 29 in good health. Here the CDR3 reads CASSQYRWGQETQYF. For the CDR3, the DNA is TGTGCCAGCAGTCAATACCGGTGGGGTCAAGAGACCCAGTACTTC.